The clone carrying this TCR beta chain showed up many times. One end of the junction varies from germline; a read error may be responsible. What was amplified from RNA transcripts were TCR beta CDR3 regions. HTBI primers drove first-round RT-PCR of the TCR CDR3. TCRdb re-derived calls from the multiplex PCR reads in MiXCR, one entry per CDR3 protein. The sample has around 300,000 distinct CDR3 sequences; roughly 15% are singletons. Any patient presenting with uncontrolled infection, other autoimmune disease, pregnancy or lactation was left out. The data were obtained in a study of T cells in Graves' hyperthyroidism and ophthalmopathy. There are 15 residues in the CDR3.

The rearrangement uses TRBV12-3 or TRBV12-4 and TRBJ2-1, with 9 bases identical to TRBD2. The TCR was taken from a woman between 50 and 59 years old with Graves' hyperthyroidism that later progressed to Graves' ophthalmopathy. The sequencing sample was made of blood. The DNA of the CDR3 is TGTGCCAGCAGTGGGATAGCGGGAGTTATAAATGGGCAGTTCTTC. Translation gives CASSGIAGVINGQFF.